This T cell receptor (beta chain) was recorded in a study of blood T cell repertoires in COVID-19. Some clones are missing from TCRdb's copy, which holds only in-frame ones; the method was immunoSEQ multiplex PCR. This table has 100,000 to 150,000 clones, approximately 80% appearing once. V lost 3 bases, J lost 6 bases, and 9 bases stayed unmatched. The V gene's germline CDR1 is SGHVS and CDR2 FQNEAQ. This CDR3 spans 16 amino acids. The sequenced material came from peripheral blood. The clonotype comes from a man in his forties or fifties with active or convalescent COVID-19. The rearrangement joins TRBV7-8 to TRBJ2-1; 9 bases map to TRBD1. CDR3 sequence reads: CASSFPGTGIPNEQFF. The CDR3 DNA follows: TGTGCCAGCAGCTTCCCCGGGACAGGGATCCCCAATGAGCAGTTCTTC.